The rows below give T cell receptor beta chains drawn from one sample of a study of T cell responses to AZD1222 COVID-19 vaccine. Some clones are missing from TCRdb's copy, which holds only in-frame ones; the method was immunoSEQ multiplex PCR. The data contain 150,000 to 200,000 clones, 75% to 95% of them seen just once; the ten biggest clones take up approximately 3%. The sample in question was peripheral blood, obtained on day 0 of AZD1222 vaccination. These TCRs come from an adult in good health. The CDR3 runs from the conserved cysteine through the conserved F or W. Fields, in order: J gene, D gene, clone size, V gene, CDR3 DNA, CDR3 protein. D genes are given only for firm matches. Where a row states a size, it is once, few, many or the class of an expanded clone; other rows omit it.

>TRBJ2-5|TRBD2|-|TRBV2
TGTGCCAGTGCGACTAGCGGGGGGGCGGGGACCCAGTACTTC
CASATSGGAGTQYF
>TRBJ2-6|-|-|TRBV9
TGTGCCAGCAGCGTAGGGGCCCTTGGGGCCAACGTCCTGACTTTC
CASSVGALGANVLTF
>TRBJ1-2|TRBD1|-|TRBV29-1
TGCAGCGTAGCTCTGGACAGGGTAGGCTATGGCTACACCTTC
CSVALDRVGYGYTF
>TRBJ2-3|-|-|TRBV20-1
TGCAGTGCTAGTTTAGGGGCCGTTGATACGCAGTATTTT
CSASLGAVDTQYF
>TRBJ1-2|-|-|TRBV6-6
TGTGCCAGCAGCAAAGAACCCGGGACCTATGGCTACACCTTC
CASSKEPGTYGYTF
>TRBJ1-1|-|-|TRBV10-3
TGTGCCATCAGCGGAGGAGAGGGTACTGGTCAAGCTTTCTTT
CAISGGEGTGQAFF
>TRBJ1-2|-|-|TRBV4-2
TGTGCCAGCAGCCAAGTTGGGGGCGGCGGCTACACCTTC
CASSQVGGGGYTF
>TRBJ1-5|TRBD1|-|TRBV7-6
TGTGCCAGCAGCTTAAGTGGACAGGGGTGGCAACAGCCCCAGCATTTT
CASSLSGQGWQQPQHF
>TRBJ2-3|-|-|TRBV9
TGTGCCAGCAGCGTAGGGGCAGTAGGATTCTCAGATACGCAGTATTTT
CASSVGAVGFSDTQYF
>TRBJ2-4|TRBD2|-|TRBV5-1
TGCGCCAGCAGCCCGGGACTAGCGGGGGGGCTTGCCAAAAACATTCAGTACTTC
CASSPGLAGGLAKNIQYF
>TRBJ1-1|-|-|TRBV19
TGTGCCAGTAGTATTCGAACCAGGACTGAAGCTTTCTTT
CASSIRTRTEAFF
>TRBJ1-1|TRBD1|-|TRBV27
TGTGCCAGCAGTTTATATCGTGTTGGGGCAGGGGGCACTGAAGCTTTCTTT
CASSLYRVGAGGTEAFF
>TRBJ2-5|-|-|TRBV7-7
TGTGCTAGCAGCTTAAGTGGCCGGACGTCGGAGACCCAGTACTTC
CASSLSGRTSETQYF
>TRBJ2-7|TRBD1|once|TRBV7-2
TGTGCCAGCAGCTTAGGGACAGGGCTCTACGAGCAGTACTTC
CASSLGTGLYEQYF
>TRBJ1-2|TRBD1|once|TRBV4-3
TGCGCCAGCAGCCAAAATCTAGCCAGACAGGGTAAGGGCTACACCTTC
CASSQNLARQGKGYTF
>TRBJ1-5|-|-|TRBV19
TGTGCCAGTCGACGGCAGAATCAGCCCCAGCATTTT
CASRRQNQPQHF
>TRBJ1-1|-|once|TRBV12-3/TRBV12-4
TGTGCCAGCAGGAGAGGGGGGAACACTGAAGCTTTCTTT
CASRRGGNTEAFF
>TRBJ1-2|TRBD1|once|TRBV5-5
TGTGCCAGCAACCTGCCGGGACAGGGGGCGAGGAGCTACACCTTC
CASNLPGQGARSYTF
>TRBJ1-5|TRBD1|-|TRBV7-2
TGTGCCAGCGGAGGGGGCGCAAGCAATCAGCCCCAGCATTTT
CASGGGASNQPQHF
>TRBJ1-2|-|once|TRBV5-4
TGTGCCAGCAGCTTGGGGGCTGTCCGGGTTGACGGCTACACCTTC
CASSLGAVRVDGYTF
>TRBJ2-3|TRBD2|-|TRBV9
TGTGCCAGCAGCGCGCGGGGGGGCTACGCGGATACGCAGTATTTT
CASSARGGYADTQYF
>TRBJ2-2|-|few|TRBV3-1/TRBV3-2
TGTGCCAGCAGCCAAGCCGGGGAGCTGTTTTTT
CASSQAGELFF
>TRBJ2-5|TRBD2|-|TRBV6-5
TGTGCCAGCAGTCCTCCGGGAGGATGGGAGACCCAGTACTTC
CASSPPGGWETQYF
>TRBJ1-5|-|-|TRBV9
TGTGCCAGCAGCGTACAGGGCAATCAGCCCCAGCATTTT
CASSVQGNQPQHF
>TRBJ2-1|TRBD2|-|TRBV7-2
TGTGCCAGCAGCTTACCTAGCGGGGGGGGTGGAAATGAGCAGTTCTTC
CASSLPSGGGGNEQFF
>TRBJ1-2|-|-|TRBV27
TGTGCCAGCAGCCCTCAGGGTATCTATGGCTACACCTTC
CASSPQGIYGYTF
>TRBJ2-7|TRBD1|once|TRBV7-9
TGTGCCAGCAGCACGGACAGGGGGCGGGAGCAGTACTTC
CASSTDRGREQYF
>TRBJ1-5|TRBD1|-|TRBV2
TGTGCCAGCAGCGGGGACAGCCATAGCAATCAGCCCCAGCATTTT
CASSGDSHSNQPQHF
>TRBJ2-7|-|-|TRBV5-4
TGTGCCAGCAGCTTGGGACAGCATGGGAATATCGAGCAGTACTTC
CASSLGQHGNIEQYF
>TRBJ2-2|TRBD2|-|TRBV6-4
TGTGCCAGCAGTCAGATGACTAGCCCCCGCACCGGGGAGCTGTTTTTT
CASSQMTSPRTGELFF
>TRBJ1-4|-|-|TRBV15
TGTGCCACCAGCAGGGACCCTGCAACTAATGAAAAACTGTTTTTT
CATSRDPATNEKLFF
>TRBJ1-5|TRBD1|-|TRBV19
TGTGCCAGTAGTATAGGGGACAGGGCGGTGGGCAATCAGCCCCAGCATTTT
CASSIGDRAVGNQPQHF
>TRBJ1-2|-|-|TRBV7-9
TGTGCCAGCAGCGGCAGCTCCTTTTCCAACTATGGCTACACCTTC
CASSGSSFSNYGYTF
>TRBJ2-7|-|once|TRBV5-5
TGTGCCAGCAGCTTGGGACAGGAATTCCACGAGCAGTACTTC
CASSLGQEFHEQYF
>TRBJ2-2|-|few|TRBV27
TGTGCCAGCACCATAGGGCCGGGGAGCACCGGGGAGCTGTTTTTT
CASTIGPGSTGELFF
>TRBJ1-5|-|-|TRBV6-2/TRBV6-3
TGTGCCAGCAGTTACCCGCTGTCAGGGAGTCAGCCCCAGCATTTT
CASSYPLSGSQPQHF
>TRBJ1-4|-|-|TRBV5-4
TGTGCCAGTACCTCGGGGGCAGGGGAAAAACTGTTTTTT
CASTSGAGEKLFF
>TRBJ2-7|TRBD1|once|TRBV6-5
TGTGCCAGCAGTTACCCAGGGGGCCACGAGCAGTACTTC
CASSYPGGHEQYF
>TRBJ2-1|TRBD2|-|TRBV6-2/TRBV6-3
TGTGCCAGCAGTAACTGGGGGGGGGACAATGAGCAGTTCTTC
CASSNWGGDNEQFF
>TRBJ2-7|TRBD1|once|TRBV6-5
TGTGCCAGCAGGCACTCGACAGGGACCTACGAGCAGTACTTC
CASRHSTGTYEQYF
>TRBJ2-7|-|-|TRBV5-6
TGTGCCAGCAGCTTGTCACAGAGCCTTCCCTACGAGCAGTACTTC
CASSLSQSLPYEQYF
>TRBJ2-2|TRBD1|-|TRBV19
TGTGCCAGTAGCCAAGGGGGCGGCACCGGGGAGCTGTTTTTT
CASSQGGGTGELFF
>TRBJ1-5|-|once|TRBV2
TGTGCCAGCAGCGAGGGGGTAGGACGGGGCCCGAATCAGCCCCAGCATTTT
CASSEGVGRGPNQPQHF
>TRBJ1-3|-|once|TRBV2
TGTGCCGTCCGTTCGGGGGGCGCTTCTGGAAACACCATATATTTT
CAVRSGGASGNTIYF
>TRBJ2-1|TRBD1|-|TRBV11-2
TGTGCCAGCAGCCCCCCGGGACAGGGAATCTACAATGAGCAGTTCTTC
CASSPPGQGIYNEQFF
>TRBJ2-5|-|-|TRBV20-1
TGCAGTGCTATGCTAGAACAGACCCAGTACTTC
CSAMLEQTQYF
>TRBJ2-3|TRBD1|few|TRBV25-1
TGTGCCAGCATCCGGGGACAGGCTTCGAGCACAGATACGCAGTATTTT
CASIRGQASSTDTQYF
>TRBJ1-4|-|once|TRBV27
TGTGCCAGCAGTTTAAATAGGGATAGGAGTTGGGAAAAACTGTTTTTT
CASSLNRDRSWEKLFF
>TRBJ2-1|-|-|TRBV18
TGTGCCAGCTCATCAAGCTCGGGGCGACTCGTCAATGAGCAGTTCTTC
CASSSSSGRLVNEQFF
>TRBJ1-2|TRBD1|-|TRBV2
TGTGCCAGTCCCACGGGGACAGGGGGCGATGGGTACACCTTC
CASPTGTGGDGYTF
>TRBJ1-1|-|-|TRBV6-2/TRBV6-3
TGTGCCAGCAGTTCATACCTCCAGGGGAGAGAGACTGAAGCTTTCTTT
CASSSYLQGRETEAFF
>TRBJ2-1|TRBD2|-|TRBV9
TGTGCCAGCAGCGTCGGTAGCGGGGGGGCCCTAACCTACAATGAGCAGTTCTTC
CASSVGSGGALTYNEQFF
>TRBJ2-1|TRBD2|-|TRBV5-1
TGCGCCAGCAGTGCAGGTCAGCCTAGCGGGGGGGCCGGTTGGTTTTACAATGAGCAGTTCTTC
CASSAGQPSGGAGWFYNEQFF
>TRBJ1-5|-|-|TRBV6-1
TGTGCCAGCAGTGCCAACACAGGGACCCCCAATCAGCCCCAGCATTTT
CASSANTGTPNQPQHF
>TRBJ1-6|-|few|TRBV4-3
TGCGCCAGCAGCCAAGAGGCAGATAATTCACCCCTCCACTTT
CASSQEADNSPLHF
>TRBJ2-7|TRBD1|-|TRBV6-2/TRBV6-3
TGTGCCAGCAGTACCCGAACAGGGGGCGCCTCCTACGAGCAGTACTTC
CASSTRTGGASYEQYF
>TRBJ1-1|-|few|TRBV6-5
TGTGCCAGCAGGGGTACAGGGACGAACACTGAAGCTTTCTTT
CASRGTGTNTEAFF
>TRBJ1-4|TRBD1|-|TRBV7-9
TGTGCCAGCAGCTTAGACAGGGGGCGCGTTGAAAAACTGTTTTTT
CASSLDRGRVEKLFF
>TRBJ2-3|-|-|TRBV10-3
TGTGCCACGGGGACTACAGATACGCAGTATTTT
CATGTTDTQYF
>TRBJ2-1|-|-|TRBV3-1/TRBV3-2
TGTGCCAGCAGCCAAGCCCCGAGCGTTAGGAATGAGCAGTTCTTC
CASSQAPSVRNEQFF